This TCR beta chain was found in a study of regulatory T cells in long-lasting Graves disease. Library construction for TCR beta used iRepertoire HTBI primers and Arm-PCR of CDR3 regions. TCRdb redid the calling of the multiplex PCR reads with MiXCR, one entry per CDR3 protein. The repertoire holds approximately 440,000 distinct CDR3 sequences, around 22% seen once, with about a quarter in the top ten. In this sample, this clonotype turned up a few times. Time point given: persistent/refractory GD, antithyroid drugs over 5 years with positive TRAb. Making the TCR library involved RNA that had been extracted from PBMCs. V gave up 2 bases and J gave up 1 base, with 8 bases separating them. The germline gives CDR1 MGHRA, CDR2 YSYEKL. The CDR3 is 14 amino acids.

The sample was peripheral blood mononuclear cells (PBMCs), taken when the disease was refractory, from a patient treated with antithyroid drugs. This rearrangement joins TRBV4-1 to TRBJ1-1; tentatively, D is TRBD1 (5 bases). This TCR came from a female donor with Graves disease. The chain's CDR3 is CASSQTTGNTEAFF. CDR3 nucleotide sequence: TGCGCCAGCAGCCAAACCACAGGGAACACTGAAGCTTTCTTT.